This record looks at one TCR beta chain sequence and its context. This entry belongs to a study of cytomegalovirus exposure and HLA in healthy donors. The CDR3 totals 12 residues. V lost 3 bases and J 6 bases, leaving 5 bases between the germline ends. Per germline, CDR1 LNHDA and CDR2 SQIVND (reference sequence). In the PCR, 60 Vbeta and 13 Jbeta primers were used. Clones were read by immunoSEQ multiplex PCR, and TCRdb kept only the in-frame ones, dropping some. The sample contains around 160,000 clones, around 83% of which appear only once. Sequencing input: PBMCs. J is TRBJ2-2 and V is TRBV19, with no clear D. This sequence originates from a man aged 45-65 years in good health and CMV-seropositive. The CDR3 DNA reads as TGTGCCAGTAGTATTAATGCCGGGGAGCTGTTTTTT. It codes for CASSINAGELFF.